The 3 T cell receptor beta chains below all came from one sample that was sequenced in a study of early T cells in non-severe SARS-CoV-2 infection. MiXCR, run by TCRdb on the 5' RACE reads, gives a single entry per CDR3 protein. The table includes roughly 100,000 distinct CDR3 sequences, about 13% detected once. The sample comprised whole blood. The receptors derive from an adult who was a healthcare worker with PCR-confirmed SARS-CoV-2 infection or an uninfected control (not recorded which).

This clonotype was observed at least ten times. The rearrangement joins TRBV6-5 to TRBJ1-2; TRBD1 matches at 7 bases. V was clipped by 4 bases and J by 4 bases; unmatched bases: 6. The CDR3 is made up of 14 amino acids. The germline V gene has CDR1 MNHEY and CDR2 SVGAGI. The CDR3 protein is CASSSGRDSYGYTF. CDR3 DNA sequence: TGTGCCAGCAGTTCCGGCCGGGACAGCTATGGCTACACCTTC.

Concerning this clonotype: A junction end diverges from the germline sequence, so it may reflect a read error. The V and J genes are TRBV12-3 or TRBV12-4 and TRBJ1-1, with D unresolved. CDR3 length: 13 amino acids. CDR3 nucleotide sequence: TGTGCCAACAGTTTATGGGTAGCCACTGAAGCTTTCTTT. This translates into CANSLWVATEAFF.

This clonotype has just a few counts. The chain is built from TRBV9 and TRBJ2-5; D is perhaps TRBD2 (6 bases). This CDR3 comprises 16 residues. Trimming left V 5 bases short and J 1 base short, with 18 bases between. Germline V gene lookup returns CDR1 SGDLS and CDR2 YYNGEE. The CDR3 region has the DNA TGTGCCAGCAGTTCGGGGGTCCTGCGTTTCCAAGAGACCCAGTACTTC. Translation: CASSSGVLRFQETQYF.